The rows below give T cell receptor beta chains drawn from one sample of a study of blood T cell repertoires in COVID-19. TCRdb keeps only in-frame clones here, not all; method: immunoSEQ multiplex PCR. This table has some 87,000 clones, roughly 80% appearing once. The sample comprised peripheral blood. All receptors derive from a man older than 75 with active or convalescent COVID-19. CDR3s include the opening cysteine and the closing phenylalanine or tryptophan. D genes are given only for firm matches. Size values are once, few and many counts, or a class for expanded clones, and some rows have none.

v_gene: TRBV5-1
d_gene: -
abundance: -
j_gene: TRBJ2-7
CDR3aa: CASSTGFDRYEQYF
CDR3nt: TGCGCCAGCAGTACAGGGTTCGATAGATACGAGCAGTACTTC

v_gene: TRBV27
d_gene: -
abundance: once
j_gene: TRBJ1-6
CDR3aa: CASRGRGGSAYNSPLHF
CDR3nt: TGTGCCAGCCGGGGGCGGGGGGGTAGTGCCTATAATTCACCCCTCCACTTT

v_gene: TRBV2
d_gene: -
abundance: few
j_gene: TRBJ1-5
CDR3aa: CASNPGYSNQPQHF
CDR3nt: TGTGCCAGCAACCCAGGGTATAGCAATCAGCCCCAGCATTTT

v_gene: TRBV7-2
d_gene: TRBD1
abundance: -
j_gene: TRBJ1-1
CDR3aa: CASSLESRGTEAFF
CDR3nt: TGTGCCAGCAGCTTGGAATCCAGGGGGACTGAAGCTTTCTTT

v_gene: TRBV5-1
d_gene: TRBD2
abundance: few
j_gene: TRBJ2-7
CDR3aa: CASSPSLEAGGLYF
CDR3nt: TGCGCCAGCAGCCCCAGTCTTGAAGCGGGGGGGCTCTACTTC

v_gene: TRBV3-1/TRBV3-2
d_gene: TRBD2
abundance: -
j_gene: TRBJ2-3
CDR3aa: CASSRGLAGLVDTQYF
CDR3nt: TGTGCCAGCAGCCGGGGACTAGCGGGCCTGGTCGATACGCAGTATTTT

v_gene: TRBV6-5
d_gene: -
abundance: -
j_gene: TRBJ1-2
CDR3aa: CASTIANYGYTF
CDR3nt: TGTGCCAGCACCATAGCTAACTATGGCTACACCTTC

v_gene: TRBV5-3
d_gene: TRBD1
abundance: -
j_gene: TRBJ1-1
CDR3aa: CARSPRQGGSTNTEAFF
CDR3nt: TGTGCCAGAAGCCCCCGACAGGGGGGCTCGACGAACACTGAAGCTTTCTTT

v_gene: TRBV18
d_gene: TRBD1
abundance: -
j_gene: TRBJ2-7
CDR3aa: CASSPLRDRAYEQYF
CDR3nt: TGTGCCAGCTCACCACTCCGGGACAGGGCCTACGAGCAGTACTTC

v_gene: TRBV30
d_gene: -
abundance: -
j_gene: TRBJ1-2
CDR3aa: CAWSVQVNGYTF
CDR3nt: TGTGCCTGGAGTGTACAAGTAAACGGCTACACCTTC

v_gene: TRBV30
d_gene: -
abundance: -
j_gene: TRBJ2-5
CDR3aa: CAWGGRWQETQYF
CDR3nt: TGTGCCTGGGGGGGGCGGTGGCAAGAGACCCAGTACTTC

v_gene: TRBV6-2/TRBV6-3
d_gene: TRBD2
abundance: once
j_gene: TRBJ2-7
CDR3aa: CASSRLETSGGKNEQYF
CDR3nt: TGTGCCAGCAGCCGCTTGGAGACTAGCGGGGGGAAGAACGAGCAGTACTTC

v_gene: TRBV27
d_gene: TRBD2
abundance: -
j_gene: TRBJ2-3
CDR3aa: CASSPIGLAGADTQYF
CDR3nt: TGTGCCAGCAGTCCGATAGGACTAGCGGGGGCAGATACGCAGTATTTT

v_gene: TRBV28
d_gene: -
abundance: -
j_gene: TRBJ1-5
CDR3aa: CASTQGGQPQHF
CDR3nt: TGTGCCAGCACCCAAGGGGGTCAGCCCCAGCATTTT

v_gene: TRBV4-2
d_gene: TRBD2
abundance: -
j_gene: TRBJ2-2
CDR3aa: CASSHPTRGGLAGSWGTGELFF
CDR3nt: TGTGCCAGCAGCCACCCAACCCGGGGAGGACTAGCGGGGAGCTGGGGGACCGGGGAGCTGTTTTTT

v_gene: TRBV18
d_gene: -
abundance: once
j_gene: TRBJ1-2
CDR3aa: CASSPARDQGYGYTF
CDR3nt: TGTGCCAGCTCACCCGCCAGGGATCAAGGCTATGGCTACACCTTC

v_gene: TRBV6-1
d_gene: TRBD1
abundance: -
j_gene: TRBJ2-1
CDR3aa: CASIEGHRGVYEQFF
CDR3nt: TGTGCCAGCATTGAAGGTCACAGGGGCGTCTATGAGCAGTTCTTC

v_gene: TRBV27
d_gene: TRBD1
abundance: -
j_gene: TRBJ1-5
CDR3aa: CASSPIQGANNQPQHF
CDR3nt: TGTGCCAGCAGTCCTATACAGGGGGCGAACAATCAGCCCCAGCATTTT

v_gene: TRBV6-6
d_gene: TRBD1
abundance: -
j_gene: TRBJ2-5
CDR3aa: CASSYSEGARKTQYF
CDR3nt: TGTGCCAGCAGTTACTCAGAGGGGGCGAGGAAGACCCAGTACTTC

v_gene: TRBV7-8
d_gene: TRBD1
abundance: once
j_gene: TRBJ1-5
CDR3aa: CASSLEGASKPQHF
CDR3nt: TGTGCCAGCAGCTTAGAGGGGGCCTCTAAACCCCAGCATTTT

v_gene: TRBV29-1
d_gene: -
abundance: -
j_gene: TRBJ1-1
CDR3aa: CSVARELNTEAFF
CDR3nt: TGCAGCGTTGCCCGGGAGCTAAACACTGAAGCTTTCTTT

v_gene: TRBV3-1/TRBV3-2
d_gene: -
abundance: few
j_gene: TRBJ2-2
CDR3aa: CASSQNPGLLELFF
CDR3nt: TGTGCCAGCAGCCAAAACCCAGGACTATTGGAGCTGTTTTTT

v_gene: TRBV2
d_gene: -
abundance: -
j_gene: TRBJ2-7
CDR3aa: CASRKTGPPYEQYF
CDR3nt: TGTGCCAGCAGAAAGACAGGACCCCCCTACGAGCAGTACTTC

v_gene: TRBV18
d_gene: -
abundance: once
j_gene: TRBJ2-7
CDR3aa: CASSPQGPYEQYF
CDR3nt: TGTGCCAGCTCACCACAGGGGCCCTACGAGCAGTACTTC

v_gene: TRBV28
d_gene: -
abundance: -
j_gene: TRBJ2-2
CDR3aa: CASRGGGTNTGELFF
CDR3nt: TGTGCCAGCCGAGGAGGCGGGACTAACACCGGGGAGCTGTTTTTT

v_gene: TRBV18
d_gene: -
abundance: -
j_gene: TRBJ2-6
CDR3aa: CASSSTPAGNVLTF
CDR3nt: TGTGCCAGCTCTTCGACGCCAGCGGGCAACGTCCTGACTTTC

v_gene: TRBV3-1/TRBV3-2
d_gene: TRBD2
abundance: -
j_gene: TRBJ2-1
CDR3aa: CASSHGTNNEQFF
CDR3nt: TGTGCCAGCAGCCACGGGACTAATAATGAGCAGTTCTTC

v_gene: TRBV5-1
d_gene: -
abundance: -
j_gene: TRBJ1-4
CDR3aa: CASSLGGSSTNEKLFF
CDR3nt: TGCGCCAGCAGCCTAGGGGGATCATCAACTAATGAAAAACTGTTTTTT

v_gene: TRBV27
d_gene: -
abundance: -
j_gene: TRBJ1-5
CDR3aa: CASRPATGSNQPQHF
CDR3nt: TGTGCCAGCAGGCCCGCCACAGGCTCTAATCAGCCCCAGCATTTT

v_gene: TRBV30
d_gene: -
abundance: -
j_gene: TRBJ1-1
CDR3aa: CAWRSTGNTEAFF
CDR3nt: TGTGCCTGGAGGTCTACAGGGAACACTGAAGCTTTCTTT

v_gene: TRBV18
d_gene: TRBD2
abundance: -
j_gene: TRBJ2-5
CDR3aa: CASSPTGTSGGPTLETQYF
CDR3nt: TGTGCCAGCTCACCAACCGGGACTAGCGGGGGCCCGACCCTAGAGACCCAGTACTTC